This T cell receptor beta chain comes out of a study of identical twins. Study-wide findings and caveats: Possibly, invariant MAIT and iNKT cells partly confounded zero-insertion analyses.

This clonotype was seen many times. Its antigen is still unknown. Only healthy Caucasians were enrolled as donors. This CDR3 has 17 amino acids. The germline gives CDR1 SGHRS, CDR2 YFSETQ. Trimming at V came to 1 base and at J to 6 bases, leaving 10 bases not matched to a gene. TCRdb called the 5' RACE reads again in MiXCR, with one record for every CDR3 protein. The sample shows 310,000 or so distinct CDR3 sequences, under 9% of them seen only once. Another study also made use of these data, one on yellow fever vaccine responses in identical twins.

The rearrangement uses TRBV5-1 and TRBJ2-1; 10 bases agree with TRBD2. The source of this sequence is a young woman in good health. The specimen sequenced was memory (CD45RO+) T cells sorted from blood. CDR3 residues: CASSLSSGGPKTNEQFF. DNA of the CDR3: TGCGCCAGCAGCTTGAGTAGCGGGGGGCCCAAAACCAATGAGCAGTTCTTC.